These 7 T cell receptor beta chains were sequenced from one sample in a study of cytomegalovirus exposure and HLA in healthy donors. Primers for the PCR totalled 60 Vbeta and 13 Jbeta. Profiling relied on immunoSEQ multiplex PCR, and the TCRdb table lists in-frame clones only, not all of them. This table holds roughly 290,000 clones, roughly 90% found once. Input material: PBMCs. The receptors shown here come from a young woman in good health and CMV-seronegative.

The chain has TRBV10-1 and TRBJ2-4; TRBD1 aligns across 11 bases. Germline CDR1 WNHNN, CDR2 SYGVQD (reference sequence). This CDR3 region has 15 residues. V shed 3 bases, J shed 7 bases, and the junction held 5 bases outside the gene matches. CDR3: CASSEGGTGGNIQYF. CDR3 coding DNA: TGCGCCAGCAGTGAAGGAGGGACAGGGGGGAACATTCAGTACTTC.

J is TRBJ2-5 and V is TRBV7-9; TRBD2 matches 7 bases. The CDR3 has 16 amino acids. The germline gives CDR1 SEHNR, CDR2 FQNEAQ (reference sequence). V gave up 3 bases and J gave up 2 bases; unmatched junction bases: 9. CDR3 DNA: TGTGCCAGCAGCTTTACCGGGACTACCCTTCAAGAGACCCAGTACTTC. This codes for CASSFTGTTLQETQYF.

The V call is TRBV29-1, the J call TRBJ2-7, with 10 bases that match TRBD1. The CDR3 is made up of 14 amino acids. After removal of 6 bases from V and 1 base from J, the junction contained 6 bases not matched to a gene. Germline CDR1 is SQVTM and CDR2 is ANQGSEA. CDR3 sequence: CSVLGTGVSYEQYF. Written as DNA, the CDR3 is TGCAGCGTGCTTGGGACAGGGGTGTCCTACGAGCAGTACTTC.

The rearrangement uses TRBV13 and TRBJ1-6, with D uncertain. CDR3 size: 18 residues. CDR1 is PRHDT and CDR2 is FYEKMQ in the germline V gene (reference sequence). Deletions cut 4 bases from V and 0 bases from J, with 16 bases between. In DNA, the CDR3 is TGTGCCAGCAGCTCCCCCCAGACTTACGGCTCCTATAATTCACCCCTCCACTTT. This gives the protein CASSSPQTYGSYNSPLHF.

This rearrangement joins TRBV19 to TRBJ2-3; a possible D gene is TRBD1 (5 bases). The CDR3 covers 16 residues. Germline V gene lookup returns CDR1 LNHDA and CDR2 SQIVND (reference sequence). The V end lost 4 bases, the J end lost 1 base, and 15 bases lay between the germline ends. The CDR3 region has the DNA TGTGCCAGTAGTAACGGTCGCAGGGAAGGCACAGATACGCAGTATTTT. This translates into CASSNGRREGTDTQYF.

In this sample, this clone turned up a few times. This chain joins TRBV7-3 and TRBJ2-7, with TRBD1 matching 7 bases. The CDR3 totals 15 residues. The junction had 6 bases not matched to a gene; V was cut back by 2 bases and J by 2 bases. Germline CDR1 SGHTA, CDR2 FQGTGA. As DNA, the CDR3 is TGTGCCAGCAGCTTAGTACCGGGACAGACCTACGAGCAGTACTTC. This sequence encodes CASSLVPGQTYEQYF.

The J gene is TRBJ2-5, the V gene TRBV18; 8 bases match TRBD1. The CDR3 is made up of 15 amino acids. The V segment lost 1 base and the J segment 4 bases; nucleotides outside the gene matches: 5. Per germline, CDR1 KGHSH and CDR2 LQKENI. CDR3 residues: CASSPLDRAGETQYF. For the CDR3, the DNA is TGTGCCAGCTCACCACTGGACAGGGCCGGAGAGACCCAGTACTTC. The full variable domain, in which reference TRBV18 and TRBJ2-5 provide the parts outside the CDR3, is NAGVMQNPRHLVRRRGQEARLRCSPMKGHSHVYWYRQLPEEGLKFMVYLQKENIIDESGMPKERFSAEFPKEGPSILRIQQVVRGDSAAYFCASSPLDRAGETQYFGPGTRLLVL.